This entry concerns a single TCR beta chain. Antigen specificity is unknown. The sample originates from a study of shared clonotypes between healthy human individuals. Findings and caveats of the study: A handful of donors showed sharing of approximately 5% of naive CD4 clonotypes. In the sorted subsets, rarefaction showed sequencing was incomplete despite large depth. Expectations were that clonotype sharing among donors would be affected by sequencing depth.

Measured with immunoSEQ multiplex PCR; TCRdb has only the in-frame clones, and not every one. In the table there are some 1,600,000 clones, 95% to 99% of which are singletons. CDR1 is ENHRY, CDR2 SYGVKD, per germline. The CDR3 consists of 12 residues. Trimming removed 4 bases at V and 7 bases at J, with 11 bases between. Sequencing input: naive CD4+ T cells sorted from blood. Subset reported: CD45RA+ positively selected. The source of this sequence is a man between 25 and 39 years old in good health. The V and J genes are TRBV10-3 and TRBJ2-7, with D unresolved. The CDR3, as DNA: TGTGCCATCAGTGTCGTTAATGGGGAGCAGTACTTC. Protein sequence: CAISVVNGEQYF.